The 30 T cell receptor beta chains below come from one sample, sequenced in a study of shared clonotypes between healthy human individuals. Positively selected for CCR7, the CD45RO-negative cells used as naive CD8 cells excluded terminally differentiated effector memory CD45RA+ cells. TCRdb's table, derived via immunoSEQ multiplex PCR, lists solely in-frame clones and lacks some. The sample includes about 680,000 clones, approximately 90% of them seen just once. Specimen: naive CD8+ T cells sorted from blood. These receptors were collected from a young man in good health.

This clone was observed once. The V call is TRBV19, the J call TRBJ2-2; a weak D match, TRBD1 (6 bases). V lost 2 bases and J 7 bases, leaving 14 bases between the germline ends. From germline, CDR1 is LNHDA and CDR2 SQIVND (reference sequence). The CDR3 covers 15 residues. CDR3 loop: CASSILQGVFGELFF. In DNA, the CDR3 is TGTGCCAGTAGTATATTACAGGGAGTGTTCGGGGAGCTGTTTTTT.

The chain joins TRBV7-9 to TRBJ1-1; D remains unclear. The CDR3 has 14 residues. The germline V gene encodes CDR1 SEHNR and CDR2 FQNEAQ (reference sequence). V lost 6 bases, J lost 3 bases, and 14 bases lay in between. CDR3 coding DNA: TGTGCCAGCAGTCCACCACGTCGGCACACTGAAGCTTTCTTT. Translating gives CASSPPRRHTEAFF.

The chain couples TRBV27 to TRBJ2-7; 7 bases fit TRBD2. In germline, CDR1 is MNHEY, CDR2 SMNVEV (reference sequence). CDR3 length equals 15 residues. The V and J ends lost 7 bases and 1 base, in that order; junction bases with no gene match: 10. CDR3 amino acids: CASTRRRELSYEQYF. For the CDR3, the DNA is TGTGCCAGCACCAGACGGCGGGAGCTTTCCTACGAGCAGTACTTC.

The CDR3, as DNA: TGTGCCAGCAGCTTAATTATAGAGGCATACGCCTACGAGCAGTACTTC. Translation: CASSLIIEAYAYEQYF. The chain employs TRBV7-2 and TRBJ2-7; no clear D. The CDR3 is made up of 16 amino acids. Trimming took 2 bases from V and 2 from J, leaving 16 bases between them. Germline V gene sequence: CDR1 SGHTA, CDR2 FQGNSA.

This rearrangement joins TRBV19 to TRBJ2-6; D gene ambiguous. The CDR3 is made up of 15 amino acids. CDR1 is LNHDA and CDR2 is SQIVND in the germline V gene (reference sequence). Trimming shortened V by 2 bases and J by 1 base, and 6 bases separated the two germline ends. CDR3: CASSISESGANVLTF. CDR3 bases: TGTGCCAGTAGTATATCTGAATCTGGGGCCAACGTCCTGACTTTC.

The chain employs TRBV6-4 and TRBJ2-1; D is undetermined. CDR1 and CDR2 from the germline V gene are MRHNA and SNTAGT. The CDR3 length is 14 residues. The V end lost 3 bases, the J end lost 0 bases, and 6 bases lay between the germline ends. The CDR3 DNA reads TGTGCCAGCAGTGAGACAAGCTCCTACAATGAGCAGTTCTTC. Its translation: CASSETSSYNEQFF.

This clone has a handful of counts. The chain carries TRBV6-8 and TRBJ1-2; D not resolved. V gave up 8 bases and J gave up 0 bases, with 10 bases separating them. CDR1 is MNHGY, CDR2 SAAAGT, per germline. The CDR3 is 13 amino acids. CDR3 nucleotides: TGTGCCAGCGGGCAAGCTACTAACTATGGCTACACCTTC. The encoded protein is CASGQATNYGYTF.

This clone has a single count. The chain combines TRBV29-1 with TRBJ2-7; 13 bases agree with TRBD2. V dropped 6 bases and J dropped 2; count of bases not matched to a gene: 4. CDR3 size: 14 residues. Germline V CDR1 and CDR2: SQVTM, ANQGSEA. The CDR3 spells CSVTSGGKPYEQYF. The CDR3 nucleotides are TGCAGCGTGACTAGCGGGGGGAAGCCCTACGAGCAGTACTTC.

The chain couples TRBV11-2 to TRBJ2-1, with TRBD2 matching over 8 bases. V lost 1 base to trimming and J lost 9 bases; unmatched junction nucleotides: 8. The germline gives CDR1 SGHAT, CDR2 FQNNGV. The CDR3 is made up of 15 amino acids. CDR3 in amino acids: CASSLAGGRAIEQFF. As DNA, the CDR3 is TGTGCCAGCAGCTTAGCGGGAGGGAGGGCTATTGAGCAGTTCTTC.

The chain carries TRBV5-6 and TRBJ1-4, with D possibly matching TRBD1 (5 bases). The CDR3 sequence is 15 residues long. Per germline, CDR1 SGHDT and CDR2 YYEEEE. V was trimmed by 3 bases and J by 3 bases, leaving 12 bases between them. CDR3 nucleotide sequence: TGTGCCAGCAGCTGGGGAGACAGCGCTAATGAAAAACTGTTTTTT. Protein: CASSWGDSANEKLFF.

This clone was found many times. The rearrangement joins TRBV4-1 to TRBJ2-1; D remains ambiguous. V was shortened by 0 bases and J by 3 bases, with 9 bases between the two germline ends. This CDR3 is built from 15 residues. Germline CDR1 is MGHRA and CDR2 is YSYEKL. CDR3 region: CASSQEWAGYNEQFF. Here the CDR3 DNA reads TGCGCCAGCAGCCAAGAGTGGGCAGGCTACAATGAGCAGTTCTTC.

The gene calls are TRBV11-2 and TRBJ1-1; D call uncertain. CDR3 size: 11 residues. Germline CDR1 and CDR2: SGHAT and FQNNGV. Trimming removed 2 bases at V and 8 bases at J, with 6 bases between. The CDR3 reads CASSLTDEAFF. The CDR3 DNA follows: TGTGCCAGCAGCTTAACGGACGAAGCTTTCTTT.

The rearrangement uses TRBV4-3 and TRBJ2-2; D is unclear. Trimming removed 4 bases at V and 2 bases at J, with 8 bases between. The CDR3 extends over 14 amino acids. Germline CDR1 is LGHNA and CDR2 is YSLEER. CDR3 protein: CASSRLPNTGELFF. In nucleotides, the CDR3 is TGCGCCAGCAGCCGGCTCCCAAACACCGGGGAGCTGTTTTTT.

This clone was counted a few times. J is TRBJ1-4 and V is TRBV6-5; no firm D call. The CDR3 totals 15 residues. V was shortened by 2 bases and J by 0 bases, with 7 bases between the two germline ends. CDR1 MNHEY and CDR2 SVGAGI come from the germline V gene. The CDR3 DNA reads TGTGCCAGCAGTTACGGCGGTGCAACTAATGAAAAACTGTTTTTT. Its protein product is CASSYGGATNEKLFF.

CDR3 in amino acids: CASSASGNYPYNEQFF. Here the CDR3 DNA reads TGTGCCAGCAGTGCTAGCGGGAATTATCCCTACAATGAGCAGTTCTTC. The chain recombines TRBV27 with TRBJ2-1, with 9 bases matching TRBD2. CDR3 length: 16 residues. V shed 5 bases and J 2 bases; nucleotides not matched to a gene: 7. Per germline, CDR1 MNHEY and CDR2 SMNVEV (reference sequence).

V is TRBV7-9 and J is TRBJ2-1; possible D gene TRBD1, 6 bases. From germline, CDR1 is SEHNR and CDR2 FQNEAQ (reference sequence). V was shortened by 5 bases and J by 2 bases, with 13 bases between the two germline ends. CDR3 length: 15 amino acids. The chain's CDR3 is CASSPVDRAYNEQFF. CDR3 DNA sequence: TGTGCCAGCAGCCCAGTGGACAGAGCCTACAATGAGCAGTTCTTC.

The chain joins TRBV28 to TRBJ1-5; TRBD1 is a possible D gene (5 bases). The V gene's germline CDR1 is MDHEN and CDR2 SYDVKM. Between the trimmed V and J ends, which lost 8 bases and 1 base, there was a span of 15 bases. This CDR3 region has 15 residues. The CDR3 region has the DNA TGTGCCAGCGGGGGGTGGCAGGACAGCAATCAGCCCCAGCATTTT. It codes for CASGGWQDSNQPQHF.

The chain couples TRBV19 to TRBJ2-5; 11 nucleotides line up with TRBD1. Trimming cost V 5 bases and J 6 bases; bases outside gene matches: 8. The germline V gene encodes CDR1 LNHDA and CDR2 SQIVND (reference sequence). This CDR3 is 15 amino acids long. CDR3 nucleotides: TGTGCCAGTAGTGACTGGGACAGGGGGTTTAAGACCCAGTACTTC. Translating gives CASSDWDRGFKTQYF. Full variable domain (outside the CDR3, taken from reference TRBV19 and TRBJ2-5): DGGITQSPKYLFRKEGQNVTLSCEQNLNHDAMYWYRQDPGQGLRLIYYSQIVNDFQKGDIAEGYSVSREKKESFPLTVTSAQKNPTAFYLCASSDWDRGFKTQYFGPGTRLLVL.

The sample holds a few counts of this clone. Within the sample, other DNA sequences also encode this same CDR3. This chain joins TRBV5-1 and TRBJ1-1; TRBD1 might be the D (5 bases). Germline loops: CDR1 SGHRS, CDR2 YFSETQ. Trimming shortened V by 0 bases and J by 0 bases, and 6 bases separated the two germline ends. The CDR3 totals 14 residues. The CDR3 spells CASSLGQMNTEAFF. CDR3 nucleotide sequence: TGCGCCAGCAGCTTGGGACAGATGAACACTGAAGCTTTCTTT.

V and J are TRBV4-1 and TRBJ2-7; TRBD1 matches at 8 bases. Trimming removed 4 bases from V and 0 bases from J; junction bases left unmatched: 5. Germline assignment: CDR1 MGHRA and CDR2 YSYEKL. The CDR3 is 15 residues long. The CDR3 DNA sequence: TGCGCCAGCAGCCCCTGGGACAGGCCCTCCTACGAGCAGTACTTC. Amino acids: CASSPWDRPSYEQYF.

V is TRBV29-1 and J is TRBJ2-7; possibly TRBD2 for D (5 bases). Per the germline V gene, CDR1 is SQVTM and CDR2 is ANQGSEA. V shed 7 bases and J shed 2 bases, with 12 bases lying between them. The CDR3 extends over 12 amino acids. The chain's CDR3 is CSAWTDPYEQYF. The CDR3 nucleotides read TGCAGCGCTTGGACTGACCCCTACGAGCAGTACTTC.

V and J are TRBV28 and TRBJ2-1, with D maybe TRBD2 (6 bases). V lost 5 bases and J 9 bases, leaving 17 bases between the germline ends. The length of the CDR3 is 14 residues. Germline V lookup: CDR1 MDHEN, CDR2 SYDVKM. The CDR3 DNA follows: TGTGCCAGCAGTGCGCAAACCGGGACTCGTGAGCAGTTCTTC. It yields the protein CASSAQTGTREQFF.

The gene calls are TRBV6-5 and TRBJ2-5; TRBD1 agrees at 7 bases. CDR3 length equals 14 residues. Germline assignment: CDR1 MNHEY and CDR2 SVGAGI. Unmatched junction bases numbered 4, after V lost 2 bases and J lost 4 bases. The chain's CDR3 is CASSYRQGLETQYF. The CDR3 nucleotides read TGTGCCAGCAGTTACAGACAGGGTTTAGAGACCCAGTACTTC.

The rearrangement joins TRBV23-1 to TRBJ2-2; D is undetermined. TRBV23-1 is marked as an open reading frame, function uncertain. The CDR3 is 16 residues long. V lost 6 bases and J lost 2, with 16 bases in between. CDR3 in amino acids: CASSRGYRANTGELFF. DNA for the CDR3: TGCGCCAGCAGCCGAGGATACAGAGCTAACACCGGGGAGCTGTTTTTT.

Worth noting for this clone: The same CDR3 is also encoded by other DNA sequences in this sample. The chain links TRBV7-9 to TRBJ2-3, with unresolved D. The V end was cut by 0 bases, the J end by 4 bases, with 2 bases between. The CDR3 covers 12 residues. Germline-derived CDR1 and CDR2 are SEHNR and FQNEAQ (reference sequence). The CDR3 DNA is TGTGCCAGCAGCTTAGCTGCAGATACGCAGTATTTT. Encoded protein: CASSLAADTQYF. Variable domain in full (rest from reference TRBV7-9 and TRBJ2-3): DTGVSQNPRHKITKRGQNVTFRCDPISEHNRLYWYRQTLGQGPEFLTYFQNEAQLEKSRLLSDRFSAERPKGSFSTLEIQRTEQGDSAMYLCASSLAADTQYFGPGTRLTVL.

This chain links TRBV9 with TRBJ2-7, with a possible D match to TRBD2 (6 bases). Germline lookup yields CDR1 SGDLS and CDR2 YYNGEE. CDR3 length: 12 residues. V lost 3 bases and J 8 bases, leaving 12 bases between the germline ends. This CDR3 reads CASSEGGSKQYF. The CDR3 coding sequence is TGTGCCAGCAGCGAGGGAGGATCGAAGCAGTACTTC.

The V gene is TRBV15, the J gene TRBJ2-5; 7 bases match TRBD1. CDR1 LNHNV and CDR2 YYDKDF come from the germline V gene (reference sequence). The V and J ends lost 8 bases and 3 bases, in that order; junction bases with no gene match: 6. This CDR3 has 13 residues. Written as DNA, the CDR3 is TGTGCCACCCCTGGACAGGCAAAAGAGACCCAGTACTTC. Its translation: CATPGQAKETQYF.

The rearrangement links TRBV5-5 to TRBJ2-7; D not certain. The CDR3 spans 13 residues. Germline CDR1 reads SGHKS; CDR2 reads YYEKEE (reference sequence). The germline V and J ends were trimmed by 0 bases and 2 bases, with 6 bases remaining between them. The CDR3 loop is CASSLVDTYEQYF. CDR3 bases: TGTGCCAGCAGCTTGGTGGATACCTACGAGCAGTACTTC.

The J gene is TRBJ2-6, the V gene TRBV29-1; D gene unclear. Germline values: CDR1 SQVTM, CDR2 ANQGSEA. CDR3 length: 13 amino acids. The germline V and J ends were trimmed by 0 bases and 4 bases, with 4 bases remaining between them. The CDR3 reads CSVEDGGANVLTF. The CDR3 nucleotides are TGCAGCGTTGAAGATGGAGGGGCCAACGTCCTGACTTTC.

The chain carries TRBV7-6 and TRBJ2-7; TRBD2 might be the D (6 bases). The V gene's germline CDR1 is SGHVS and CDR2 FNYEAQ. V was pared by 5 bases and J by 2 bases, with 13 bases between. This CDR3 is 14 amino acids long. The CDR3 spells CASSPRAGAYEQYF. The CDR3 nucleotides read TGTGCCAGCAGCCCTCGAGCGGGTGCCTACGAGCAGTACTTC.